These 8 T cell receptor beta chains share one sample of origin, sequenced in a study of monozygotic twins with inflammatory bowel disease. TCRdb reprocessed the 5' RACE reads and stores each CDR3 protein as one record, lacking DNA. Its table records 170,000 or so distinct CDR3 sequences. Material: blood. Receptors originate from a human donor with ulcerative colitis or Crohn's disease, or a healthy co-twin of an affected twin (not recorded which).

The V and J genes are TRBV29-1 and TRBJ2-3; TCRdb picks TRBD1, but there is no DNA to check that call. CDR1 and CDR2 (germline): SQVTM, ANQGSEA. The CDR3 spans 13 residues. The CDR3: CSVEGRATDTQYF.

V is TRBV7-6 and J is TRBJ2-5; the D call from TCRdb, TRBD2, cannot be confirmed without DNA. The CDR3 sequence is 16 residues long. Germline lookup yields CDR1 SGHVS and CDR2 FNYEAQ. This chain's CDR3 is CASSTYSGQGQETQYF.

This chain connects TRBV20-1 to TRBJ2-7; TCRdb calls TRBD1, which cannot be checked without DNA. This CDR3 region has 14 residues. Germline V gene sequence: CDR1 DFQATT, CDR2 SNEGSKA (reference sequence). The CDR3 sequence is CSASGGGALHEQYF.

V and J are TRBV7-8 and TRBJ1-5; TCRdb returns TRBD1, unconfirmable since there is no DNA. Germline V gene sequence: CDR1 SGHVS, CDR2 FQNEAQ. This CDR3 is built from 15 residues. CDR3 sequence: CASSPEGDGSQPQHF. Together with reference TRBV7-8 and TRBJ1-5, the CDR3 gives the full variable domain: GAGVSQSPRYKVAKRGQDVALRCDPISGHVSLFWYQQALGQGPEFLTYFQNEAQLDKSGLPSDRFFAERPEGSVSTLKIQRTQQEDSAVYLCASSPEGDGSQPQHFGDGTRLSIL.

The chain is built from TRBV5-1 and TRBJ1-5. Germline V gene lookup returns CDR1 SGHRS and CDR2 YFSETQ. The CDR3 is 13 residues long. The CDR3 sequence is CASSLDLNQHQHF.

The genes are TRBV10-3 and TRBJ2-1; TCRdb's D call, TRBD2, is unchecked because there is no DNA. CDR1 and CDR2 (germline): ENHRY, SYGVKD. The CDR3 runs 14 residues. CDR3 sequence reads: CAIRSNGRSDEQFF.

The V call is TRBV5-4, the J call TRBJ2-2; TCRdb reports TRBD2, a call that lacks DNA to check it against. The CDR3 has 15 residues. Germline V lookup: CDR1 SGHNT, CDR2 YYREEE (reference sequence). Here the CDR3 reads CASSLAGPNTGELFF.

This chain uses TRBV18 with TRBJ2-5. The CDR3 runs 17 residues. Germline V lookup: CDR1 KGHSH, CDR2 LQKENI. The CDR3 loop is CASSPQGVASLQETQYF.